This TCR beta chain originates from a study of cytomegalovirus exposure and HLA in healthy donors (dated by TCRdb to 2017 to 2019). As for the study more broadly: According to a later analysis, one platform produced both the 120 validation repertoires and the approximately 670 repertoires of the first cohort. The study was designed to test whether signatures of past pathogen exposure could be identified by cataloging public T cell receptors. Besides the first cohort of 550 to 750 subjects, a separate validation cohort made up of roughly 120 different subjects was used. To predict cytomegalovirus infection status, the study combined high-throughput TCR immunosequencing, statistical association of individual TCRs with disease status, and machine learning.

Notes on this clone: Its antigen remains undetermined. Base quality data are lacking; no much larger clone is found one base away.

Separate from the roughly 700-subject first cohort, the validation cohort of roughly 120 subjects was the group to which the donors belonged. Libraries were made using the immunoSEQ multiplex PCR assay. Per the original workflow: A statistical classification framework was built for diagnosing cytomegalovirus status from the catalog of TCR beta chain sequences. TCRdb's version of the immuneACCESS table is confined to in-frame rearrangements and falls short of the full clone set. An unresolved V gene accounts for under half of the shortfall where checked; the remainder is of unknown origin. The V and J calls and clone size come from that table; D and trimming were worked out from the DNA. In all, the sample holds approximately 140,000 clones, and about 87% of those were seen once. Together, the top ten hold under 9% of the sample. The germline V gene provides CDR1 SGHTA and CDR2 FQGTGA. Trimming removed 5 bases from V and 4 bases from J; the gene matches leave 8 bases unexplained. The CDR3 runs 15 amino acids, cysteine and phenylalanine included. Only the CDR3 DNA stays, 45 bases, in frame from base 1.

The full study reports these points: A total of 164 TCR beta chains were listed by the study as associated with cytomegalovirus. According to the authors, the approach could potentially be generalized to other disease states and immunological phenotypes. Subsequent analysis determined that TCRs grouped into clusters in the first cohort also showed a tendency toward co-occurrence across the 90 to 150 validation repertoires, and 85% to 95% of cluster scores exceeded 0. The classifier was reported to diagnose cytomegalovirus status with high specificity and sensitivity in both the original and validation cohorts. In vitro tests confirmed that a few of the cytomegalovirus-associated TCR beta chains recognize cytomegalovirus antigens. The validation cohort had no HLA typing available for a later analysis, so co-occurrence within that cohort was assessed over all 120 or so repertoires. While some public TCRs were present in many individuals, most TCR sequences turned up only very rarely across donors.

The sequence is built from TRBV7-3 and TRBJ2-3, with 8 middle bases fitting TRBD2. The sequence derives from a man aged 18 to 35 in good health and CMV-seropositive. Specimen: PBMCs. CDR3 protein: CASSRREGGSDTQYF. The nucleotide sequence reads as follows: TGTGCCAGCAGCCGCCGGGAGGGCGGGTCAGATACGCAGTATTTT.